Each of the 20 T cell receptor beta chains below was sequenced from the same sample in a study of blood T cell repertoires in COVID-19. The protocol was immunoSEQ multiplex PCR, while the TCRdb copy is restricted to in-frame clones and leaves out a portion. This sample has hundreds of thousands of clones, with roughly nine tenths found just once. Material: peripheral blood. The receptor set was obtained from a man aged 18-30 years with active or convalescent COVID-19.

CDR3 residues: CASSFMGGTEAFF. CDR3 bases: TGTGCCAGCAGTTTCATGGGGGGCACTGAAGCTTTCTTT. The chain couples TRBV27 to TRBJ1-1; possible D gene TRBD1, 5 bases. The CDR3 is 13 residues long. Germline CDR1 is MNHEY and CDR2 is SMNVEV (reference sequence). V lost 3 bases, J lost 4 bases, and 9 bases lay in between.

The count of this clone is one. V is TRBV18 and J is TRBJ2-7; 12 nucleotides align to TRBD1. The CDR3 totals 15 residues. The ends lost 3 bases at V and 5 bases at J; junction bases unmatched: 5. Germline V gene lookup returns CDR1 KGHSH and CDR2 LQKENI. The chain's CDR3 is CASSPVGTGGNEQYF. For the CDR3, the DNA is TGTGCCAGCTCACCGGTAGGGACAGGGGGCAACGAGCAGTACTTC.

CDR3 region: CASSPLDRGVGYTF. The CDR3 coding sequence is TGTGCCAGCAGTCCCCTCGACAGGGGAGTTGGCTACACCTTC. The V gene is TRBV27, the J gene TRBJ1-2, with TRBD1 matching over 8 bases. CDR3 length equals 14 residues. Germline values: CDR1 MNHEY, CDR2 SMNVEV (reference sequence). V was pared by 5 bases and J by 7 bases, with 9 bases of the junction left unmatched.

This clone was detected only a few times. The chain employs TRBV7-2 and TRBJ2-3; TRBD2 matches 9 bases. V lost 5 bases to trimming and J lost 6 bases; unmatched junction nucleotides: 6. Germline V lookup: CDR1 SGHTA, CDR2 FQGNSA. The CDR3 consists of 14 residues. The CDR3 reads CASSPSLAGDTQYF. CDR3 in DNA: TGTGCCAGCAGCCCCAGCCTAGCGGGGGATACGCAGTATTTT. Based on the CDR3 plus reference TRBV7-2 and TRBJ2-3, the full variable domain is GAGVSQSPSNKVTEKGKDVELRCDPISGHTALYWYRQSLGQGLEFLIYFQGNSAPDKSGLPSDRFSAERTGGSVSTLTIQRTQQEDSAVYLCASSPSLAGDTQYFGPGTRLTVL.

This chain uses TRBV18 with TRBJ1-2; TRBD1 agrees at 7 bases. Germline V lookup: CDR1 KGHSH, CDR2 LQKENI. This CDR3 region has 14 residues. The ends lost 3 bases at V and 7 bases at J; junction bases unmatched: 8. The CDR3 loop reads CASSPRRQGSGYTF. The CDR3, as DNA: TGTGCCAGCTCACCGCGGAGACAGGGAAGTGGCTACACCTTC. The complete variable domain, with remaining parts taken from reference TRBV18 and TRBJ1-2, reads NAGVMQNPRHLVRRRGQEARLRCSPMKGHSHVYWYRQLPEEGLKFMVYLQKENIIDESGMPKERFSAEFPKEGPSILRIQQVVRGDSAAYFCASSPRRQGSGYTFGSGTRLTVV.

The chain links TRBV15 to TRBJ2-7, with 10 bases that match TRBD2. Unmatched junction bases numbered 6, after V lost 7 bases and J lost 6 bases. The CDR3 has 13 amino acids. The germline gives CDR1 LNHNV, CDR2 YYDKDF (reference sequence). In DNA form, the CDR3 reads TGTGCCACCAACAGCGGGAGGGTCGGCGAGCAGTACTTC. As protein: CATNSGRVGEQYF.

This clone was counted only a few times. This chain links TRBV28 with TRBJ1-2; TRBD1 is a possible D gene (6 bases). In germline, CDR1 is MDHEN, CDR2 SYDVKM. V lost 1 base and J lost 8, with 17 bases in between. There are 15 residues in the CDR3. The CDR3 loop is CASSLLAGAVGGYTF. The DNA of the CDR3 is TGTGCCAGCAGTTTATTGGCAGGGGCGGTGGGGGGCTACACCTTC.

V is TRBV7-3 and J is TRBJ1-1, with 10 bases fitting TRBD1. J gave up 7 bases and V 5 bases, and 4 bases lay outside the gene matches. The CDR3 sequence is 13 residues long. The germline V gene encodes CDR1 SGHTA and CDR2 FQGTGA. The CDR3 loop is CASSRGQGDEAFF. CDR3 sequence (DNA): TGTGCCAGCAGCCGCGGACAGGGGGATGAAGCTTTCTTT.

This rearrangement joins TRBV28 to TRBJ1-2, with TRBD1 matching over 8 bases. The CDR3 contains 13 residues. V was clipped by 9 bases and J by 0 bases; unmatched bases: 3. The V gene's germline CDR1 is MDHEN and CDR2 SYDVKM. DNA of the CDR3: TGTGCCAGTAGGGACAGGCCTAACTATGGCTACACCTTC. Residues: CASRDRPNYGYTF.

This chain joins TRBV4-2 and TRBJ2-3, with D possibly TRBD2 on 6 matching bases. The ends were cut back, 4 bases at V and 2 bases at J, with 13 bases in the middle. The CDR3 loop spans 15 amino acids. Germline V gene lookup returns CDR1 LGHNA and CDR2 YNFKEQ. The CDR3 here is CASSLNAGSTDTQYF. CDR3 nucleotide sequence: TGTGCCAGCAGCCTCAATGCGGGGTCCACAGATACGCAGTATTTT.

The chain recombines TRBV11-2 with TRBJ2-7, with a possible D match to TRBD2 (6 bases). The CDR3 extends over 14 amino acids. Trimming pared 0 bases from V and 3 bases from J, leaving 9 bases between. The germline V gene has CDR1 SGHAT and CDR2 FQNNGV. CDR3 in amino acids: CASSLESGSYEQYF. The CDR3 DNA follows: TGTGCCAGCAGCTTAGAGTCCGGGAGCTACGAGCAGTACTTC.

V gene TRBV5-5 combines with J gene TRBJ2-1; TRBD2 agrees at 9 bases. Germline assignment: CDR1 SGHKS and CDR2 YYEKEE (reference sequence). CDR3 length: 15 residues. The ends lost 4 bases at V and 0 bases at J; junction bases unmatched: 2. CDR3 loop: CASSRLAASYNEQFF. The DNA for the CDR3 is TGTGCCAGCAGCAGACTAGCGGCCTCCTACAATGAGCAGTTCTTC.

The CDR3: CATSQDGTSTDTQYF. The DNA of the CDR3 is TGTGCCACCAGCCAGGACGGGACTAGCACAGATACGCAGTATTTT. The V call is TRBV15, the J call TRBJ2-3, with D tentatively TRBD2 (6 bases). Germline-derived CDR1 and CDR2 are LNHNV and YYDKDF (reference sequence). The CDR3 contains 15 residues. Trimming left V 5 bases short and J 0 bases short, with 12 bases between.

The chain couples TRBV9 to TRBJ2-1, with 10 bases identical to TRBD2. The germline CDR1 and CDR2 sequences are SGDLS and YYNGEE. The CDR3 is 14 amino acids. V shed 5 bases and J 7 bases; nucleotides not matched to a gene: 6. The CDR3 sequence: CASSEREGLNEQFF. The CDR3 coding sequence is TGTGCCAGCAGTGAGCGGGAGGGCCTTAATGAGCAGTTCTTC.

The rearrangement joins TRBV7-8 to TRBJ2-1; D perhaps matches TRBD1 (5 bases). Trimming shortened V by 5 bases and J by 5 bases, and 22 bases separated the two germline ends. Germline V lookup: CDR1 SGHVS, CDR2 FQNEAQ. The CDR3 contains 17 residues. CDR3 region: CASSPPLRAERNNEQFF. Written as DNA, the CDR3 is TGTGCCAGCAGCCCCCCTCTCAGGGCGGAGAGAAACAATGAGCAGTTCTTC. Complete variable domain (other parts from reference TRBV7-8 and TRBJ2-1): GAGVSQSPRYKVAKRGQDVALRCDPISGHVSLFWYQQALGQGPEFLTYFQNEAQLDKSGLPSDRFFAERPEGSVSTLKIQRTQQEDSAVYLCASSPPLRAERNNEQFFGPGTRLTVL.

V and J are TRBV5-5 and TRBJ1-2; D perhaps matches TRBD1 (5 bases). CDR3 size: 13 residues. With 2 bases removed from V and 6 bases from J, the gap between germline ends came to 11 bases. Looked up from germline, CDR1 is SGHKS and CDR2 is YYEKEE (reference sequence). CDR3 DNA sequence: TGTGCCAGCAGCTTTCGCGGGGGTCATGGCTACACCTTC. Translating it yields CASSFRGGHGYTF.

This chain uses TRBV15 with TRBJ1-5; perhaps TRBD1 as D (6 bases). CDR1 is LNHNV, CDR2 YYDKDF, per germline (reference sequence). CDR3 length: 16 amino acids. Between the trimmed V and J ends, which lost 5 bases and 3 bases, there was a span of 17 bases. CDR3 loop: CATSGKQQGNNQPQHF. The DNA for the CDR3 is TGTGCCACCAGCGGGAAACAACAGGGCAACAATCAGCCCCAGCATTTT. The full variable domain, completed using reference TRBV15 and TRBJ1-5, is DAMVIQNPRYQVTQFGKPVTLSCSQTLNHNVMYWYQQKSSQAPKLLFHYYDKDFNNEADTPDNFQSRRPNTSFCFLDIRSPGLGDTAMYLCATSGKQQGNNQPQHFGDGTRLSIL.

The chain uses TRBV6-5 and TRBJ1-2; D not resolved. Trimming removed 7 bases at V and 7 bases at J, with 16 bases between. The CDR3 has 13 amino acids. CDR1 and CDR2 (germline): MNHEY, SVGAGI. DNA for the CDR3: TGTGCCAGCACCGAAGGTCGGGTTGGTGGCTACACCTTC. Translated, it gives CASTEGRVGGYTF.

The chain combines TRBV7-8 with TRBJ2-1; D perhaps matches TRBD1 (6 bases). Germline lookup yields CDR1 SGHVS and CDR2 FQNEAQ. V gave up 5 bases and J gave up 0 bases, with 14 bases separating them. The CDR3 runs to 16 residues. In DNA, the CDR3 is TGTGCCAGCAGCCCAGACAGGTCGAGCTCCTACAATGAGCAGTTCTTC. This gives the protein CASSPDRSSSYNEQFF.

This clone has more than one count but fewer than ten. V and J are TRBV4-2 and TRBJ2-3; the D is unclear. The germline gives CDR1 LGHNA, CDR2 YNFKEQ. Trimming stripped 4 bases from V and 6 bases from J, with 11 bases between. The CDR3 totals 13 residues. CDR3 sequence: CASSPTSTDTQYF. The CDR3 nucleotides read TGTGCCAGCAGCCCAACCTCTACCGATACGCAGTATTTT.